Detailed here is one T cell receptor beta chain. Its antigen is still unknown. The CDR3 spans 19 residues. The trim removed 2 bases at V and 4 bases at J, leaving 16 bases unmatched. CDR1 is MNHNS, CDR2 SASEGT, per germline. The data stem from a study of blood T cell dynamics during melanoma immunotherapy. Turning to the study itself: Metastatic melanoma patients received first-line pembrolizumab or nivolumab plus ipilimumab. Study-wide results and caveats: Whether repertoire-driving clones were melanoma-specific could not be determined. The most clonal sorted CD8+ subset, immune-effector cells, was closest to cell-free DNA CDR3 sequences.

The time point is: week 3, after first cycle of checkpoint inhibitor. Patients with prior systemic cancer treatment, concomitant immunosuppressants, or other active malignancies were excluded. TCRdb keeps only in-frame clones here, not all; method: immunoSEQ multiplex PCR. Among around 900 clones listed, about two thirds were seen once. The chain has TRBV6-1 and TRBJ1-2; 10 positions agree with TRBD1. The clonotype comes from a human donor with melanoma. The sequencing here drew on central memory CD8+ T cells from blood, taken from a patient treated with checkpoint blockade. CDR3 in amino acids: CASSEMGQGLPHSSYGYTF. The CDR3 DNA reads TGTGCCAGCAGTGAAATGGGACAGGGGCTGCCCCATTCGTCCTATGGCTACACCTTC.